Listed below are T cell receptor beta chains from one sample, sequenced in a study of cytomegalovirus exposure and HLA in healthy donors. Clones were read by immunoSEQ multiplex PCR, and TCRdb kept only the in-frame ones, dropping some. The sample carries about 180,000 clones, about 77% recorded once. The specimen was PBMCs. All receptors derive from a woman younger than 45 in good health and CMV-seropositive. The CDR3 runs from the conserved cysteine through the conserved F or W. A D gene is named only where the DNA matches it firmly. Clone size is given for some rows only: seen once, a few or many times, or a class if the clone is expanded.

J gene: TRBJ2-7; clone size: few; V gene: TRBV7-9; D gene: .; CDR3 protein: CASSSLQHLRSYEQYF; CDR3 DNA: TGTGCCAGCAGCTCTCTTCAACACCTCAGATCCTACGAGCAGTACTTC
J gene: TRBJ2-1; clone size: few; V gene: TRBV11-3; D gene: TRBD2; CDR3 protein: CASSLDQGGSGNYNEQFF; CDR3 DNA: TGTGCCAGCAGCTTAGATCAGGGCGGCAGCGGGAACTACAATGAGCAGTTCTTC
J gene: TRBJ2-7; clone size: .; V gene: TRBV11-2; D gene: TRBD1; CDR3 protein: CASSPDRPSYEQYF; CDR3 DNA: TGTGCCAGCAGCCCGGACAGGCCCTCCTACGAGCAGTACTTC
J gene: TRBJ2-2; clone size: .; V gene: TRBV6-5; D gene: .; CDR3 protein: CASSYIGAGELFF; CDR3 DNA: TGTGCCAGCAGTTACATCGGGGCCGGGGAGCTGTTTTTT
J gene: TRBJ1-5; clone size: .; V gene: TRBV6-6; D gene: .; CDR3 protein: CASARSNQPQHF; CDR3 DNA: TGTGCCAGCGCGAGGAGCAATCAGCCCCAGCATTTT
J gene: TRBJ2-7; clone size: .; V gene: TRBV7-6; D gene: .; CDR3 protein: CASSLGPRNYEQYF; CDR3 DNA: TGTGCCAGCAGCTTAGGTCCCAGGAACTACGAGCAGTACTTC
J gene: TRBJ2-1; clone size: .; V gene: TRBV4-3; D gene: TRBD2; CDR3 protein: CASSQDLAGGNNEQFF; CDR3 DNA: TGCGCCAGCAGCCAAGATCTAGCGGGGGGAAACAATGAGCAGTTCTTC
J gene: TRBJ1-4; clone size: .; V gene: TRBV2; D gene: TRBD1; CDR3 protein: CASSVLGQANEKLFF; CDR3 DNA: TGTGCCAGCAGTGTATTGGGACAGGCGAATGAAAAACTGTTTTTT
J gene: TRBJ1-2; clone size: .; V gene: TRBV6-1; D gene: TRBD1; CDR3 protein: CASSERDRGHGYTF; CDR3 DNA: TGTGCCAGCAGTGAGCGGGACAGGGGGCATGGCTACACCTTC
J gene: TRBJ1-2; clone size: .; V gene: TRBV19; D gene: .; CDR3 protein: CASGTTGRANYGYTF; CDR3 DNA: TGTGCCAGTGGTACGACGGGGAGAGCTAACTATGGCTACACCTTC
J gene: TRBJ2-1; clone size: .; V gene: TRBV30; D gene: .; CDR3 protein: CAWSVSGEQFF; CDR3 DNA: TGTGCCTGGAGTGTTAGCGGTGAGCAGTTCTTC
J gene: TRBJ1-2; clone size: .; V gene: TRBV30; D gene: .; CDR3 protein: CAWSVVQGSYGYTF; CDR3 DNA: TGTGCCTGGAGTGTCGTGCAGGGGTCTTATGGCTACACCTTC
J gene: TRBJ1-5; clone size: .; V gene: TRBV18; D gene: .; CDR3 protein: CASSLKEDQPQHF; CDR3 DNA: TGTGCCAGCTCACTCAAGGAGGATCAGCCCCAGCATTTT
J gene: TRBJ1-2; clone size: .; V gene: TRBV7-9; D gene: TRBD1; CDR3 protein: CASSPTGLDGYTF; CDR3 DNA: TGTGCCAGCAGCCCGACAGGGTTAGATGGCTACACCTTC
J gene: TRBJ1-2; clone size: few; V gene: TRBV9; D gene: TRBD1; CDR3 protein: CASSVGGTGGNYGYTF; CDR3 DNA: TGTGCCAGCAGCGTAGGTGGGACAGGGGGCAACTATGGCTACACCTTC
J gene: TRBJ1-4; clone size: few; V gene: TRBV6-6; D gene: .; CDR3 protein: CASSGDLGGEKLFF; CDR3 DNA: TGTGCCAGCAGTGGGGACTTAGGAGGGGAAAAACTGTTTTTT
J gene: TRBJ2-5; clone size: .; V gene: TRBV6-1; D gene: TRBD1; CDR3 protein: CATTGDRGFGGTQYF; CDR3 DNA: TGTGCCACAACGGGGGACAGGGGATTTGGGGGGACCCAGTACTTC
J gene: TRBJ2-7; clone size: few; V gene: TRBV6-6; D gene: .; CDR3 protein: CASSYSGGPYEQYF; CDR3 DNA: TGTGCCAGCAGTTACTCGGGGGGACCCTACGAGCAGTACTTC
J gene: TRBJ1-4; clone size: .; V gene: TRBV18; D gene: TRBD1; CDR3 protein: CASSPPGTEGEKLFF; CDR3 DNA: TGTGCCAGCTCACCACCAGGGACAGAGGGTGAAAAACTGTTTTTT
J gene: TRBJ1-3; clone size: .; V gene: TRBV7-9; D gene: .; CDR3 protein: CASSLGQSFSGNTIYF; CDR3 DNA: TGTGCCAGCAGCTTAGGACAGAGCTTCTCTGGAAACACCATATATTTT
J gene: TRBJ1-2; clone size: .; V gene: TRBV27; D gene: .; CDR3 protein: CASSFAGGSYGYTF; CDR3 DNA: TGTGCCAGCAGTTTCGCCGGGGGGTCCTATGGCTACACCTTC
J gene: TRBJ1-6; clone size: .; V gene: TRBV21-1; D gene: .; CDR3 protein: CASSKAQGHNSPLHF; CDR3 DNA: TGTGCCAGCAGCAAAGCGCAGGGGCATAATTCACCCCTCCACTTT
J gene: TRBJ2-7; clone size: .; V gene: TRBV10-1; D gene: .; CDR3 protein: CASPFTPQGYEQYF; CDR3 DNA: TGCGCCAGCCCTTTCACGCCGCAGGGCTACGAGCAGTACTTC
J gene: TRBJ1-5; clone size: .; V gene: TRBV2; D gene: TRBD1; CDR3 protein: CASSRTGINQPQHF; CDR3 DNA: TGTGCCAGCAGTAGGACAGGGATAAATCAGCCCCAGCATTTT
J gene: TRBJ1-4; clone size: once; V gene: TRBV19; D gene: .; CDR3 protein: CASRPPTGTTNEKLFF; CDR3 DNA: TGTGCCAGTAGACCCCCTACAGGGACAACTAATGAAAAACTGTTTTTT
J gene: TRBJ2-1; clone size: .; V gene: TRBV7-2; D gene: TRBD2; CDR3 protein: CASSLRLAGGKGEQFF; CDR3 DNA: TGTGCCAGCAGCTTAAGACTAGCGGGGGGGAAGGGTGAGCAGTTCTTC
J gene: TRBJ2-3; clone size: .; V gene: TRBV7-9; D gene: TRBD2; CDR3 protein: CASSHEERGSWRSTDTQYF; CDR3 DNA: TGTGCCAGCAGCCACGAGGAGCGGGGGTCCTGGAGGAGCACAGATACGCAGTATTTT
J gene: TRBJ2-3; clone size: .; V gene: TRBV6-4; D gene: TRBD2; CDR3 protein: CASSDSSSGGDTQYF; CDR3 DNA: TGTGCCAGCAGTGACTCGAGCTCGGGGGGAGATACGCAGTATTTT
J gene: TRBJ1-6; clone size: .; V gene: TRBV12-5; D gene: TRBD1; CDR3 protein: CASGLVPSTGVPSSYNSPLHF; CDR3 DNA: TGTGCTAGTGGTTTGGTACCGAGCACAGGGGTCCCGAGCTCCTATAATTCACCCCTCCACTTT
J gene: TRBJ1-2; clone size: .; V gene: TRBV5-6; D gene: .; CDR3 protein: CASSLITAGSYGYTF; CDR3 DNA: TGTGCCAGCAGCTTGATAACGGCAGGGTCCTATGGCTACACCTTC
J gene: TRBJ2-2; clone size: .; V gene: TRBV7-9; D gene: TRBD1; CDR3 protein: CASSLAGTGFTAGELFF; CDR3 DNA: TGTGCCAGCAGCTTAGCCGGGACAGGGTTCACTGCCGGGGAGCTGTTTTTT
J gene: TRBJ2-7; clone size: few; V gene: TRBV4-3; D gene: .; CDR3 protein: CASSQDNGDYEQYF; CDR3 DNA: TGCGCCAGCAGCCAAGATAACGGGGACTACGAGCAGTACTTC
J gene: TRBJ2-5; clone size: .; V gene: TRBV7-2; D gene: .; CDR3 protein: CASRRLAAETQYF; CDR3 DNA: TGTGCCAGCAGACGTCTTGCGGCCGAGACCCAGTACTTC
J gene: TRBJ2-2; clone size: .; V gene: TRBV15; D gene: TRBD1; CDR3 protein: CATSGRGQDNTGELFF; CDR3 DNA: TGTGCCACCAGCGGAAGGGGACAGGATAACACCGGGGAGCTGTTTTTT
J gene: TRBJ1-6; clone size: .; V gene: TRBV19; D gene: .; CDR3 protein: CARLFYNSPLHF; CDR3 DNA: TGTGCCAGATTATTCTATAATTCACCCCTCCACTTT
J gene: TRBJ1-2; clone size: .; V gene: TRBV7-9; D gene: .; CDR3 protein: CSSTRNVADRAEGGYTF; CDR3 DNA: TGTTCCAGCACCCGAAACGTTGCGGACCGCGCTGAGGGTGGCTACACCTTC
J gene: TRBJ2-2; clone size: .; V gene: TRBV9; D gene: TRBD1; CDR3 protein: CASSFTGAGTGELFF; CDR3 DNA: TGTGCCAGCAGCTTCACAGGGGCGGGCACCGGGGAGCTGTTTTTT
J gene: TRBJ2-7; clone size: .; V gene: TRBV7-2; D gene: TRBD2; CDR3 protein: CASSSGLAGLSQYF; CDR3 DNA: TGTGCCAGCAGCTCGGGACTAGCGGGGCTCAGTCAGTACTTC
J gene: TRBJ1-6; clone size: .; V gene: TRBV7-2; D gene: TRBD1; CDR3 protein: CASSPGTAPSSYNSPLHF; CDR3 DNA: TGTGCCAGCAGCCCAGGGACAGCGCCTTCCTCCTATAATTCACCCCTCCACTTT
J gene: TRBJ2-3; clone size: .; V gene: TRBV5-1; D gene: TRBD2; CDR3 protein: CASSSLAGALDTQYF; CDR3 DNA: TGCGCCAGCAGCTCGTTAGCGGGGGCCCTAGATACGCAGTATTTT
J gene: TRBJ1-2; clone size: few; V gene: TRBV6-1; D gene: TRBD1; CDR3 protein: CASTQTGARYGYTF; CDR3 DNA: TGTGCCAGCACCCAAACAGGGGCCCGCTATGGCTACACCTTC
J gene: TRBJ2-3; clone size: .; V gene: TRBV5-1; D gene: TRBD2; CDR3 protein: CASGGVLASTDTQYF; CDR3 DNA: TGCGCCAGCGGCGGAGTACTAGCGAGCACAGATACGCAGTATTTT
J gene: TRBJ2-2; clone size: .; V gene: TRBV9; D gene: TRBD2; CDR3 protein: CASSRTGTRYTGELFF; CDR3 DNA: TGTGCCAGCAGCCGAACCGGGACTAGATACACCGGGGAGCTGTTTTTT
J gene: TRBJ1-4; clone size: few; V gene: TRBV7-2; D gene: .; CDR3 protein: CASSLRPGANEKLFF; CDR3 DNA: TGTGCCAGCAGCTTGAGACCAGGGGCGAATGAAAAACTGTTTTTT
J gene: TRBJ2-3; clone size: .; V gene: TRBV2; D gene: TRBD2; CDR3 protein: CASSESAGGDTQYF; CDR3 DNA: TGTGCCAGCAGTGAATCTGCGGGGGGAGATACGCAGTATTTT
J gene: TRBJ2-1; clone size: .; V gene: TRBV5-1; D gene: TRBD1; CDR3 protein: CASSPGTGTEEQFF; CDR3 DNA: TGCGCCAGCAGCCCCGGGACAGGTACGGAGGAGCAGTTCTTC
J gene: TRBJ2-1; clone size: .; V gene: TRBV27; D gene: TRBD1; CDR3 protein: CASSLARGLRDEQFF; CDR3 DNA: TGTGCCAGCAGTTTAGCCAGGGGGCTAAGGGATGAGCAGTTCTTC
J gene: TRBJ1-3; clone size: .; V gene: TRBV18; D gene: .; CDR3 protein: CASSPTQGPSGNTIYF; CDR3 DNA: TGTGCCAGCTCACCAACACAGGGCCCCTCTGGAAACACCATATATTTT
J gene: TRBJ1-2; clone size: .; V gene: TRBV28; D gene: .; CDR3 protein: CASSLRRRYTF; CDR3 DNA: TGTGCCAGCAGTTTAAGAAGGAGGTACACCTTC
J gene: TRBJ1-2; clone size: .; V gene: TRBV19; D gene: TRBD1; CDR3 protein: CASSIRGQGRTLYGYTF; CDR3 DNA: TGTGCCAGTAGTATTCGGGGACAGGGCCGCACTTTATATGGCTACACCTTC